Sequencing of this T cell receptor beta chain was carried out in a study of cytotoxic CD8 clonotypes in ibrutinib-treated CLL. The intended depth for sequencing was 1 in 200,000 to 1 in 1 million T cells. Measured with immunoSEQ multiplex PCR; TCRdb has only the in-frame clones, and not every one. The sample gives about 50,000 clones, 45% to 60% of which show up once; 25% to 30% is in the top ten. Whole-study findings and limits: Baseline clonality, higher than in age-matched healthy donors, tracked circulating CD8+ T-cell counts. Before falling back toward baseline at progression, clonality had risen at the time of ibrutinib response.

For TCR beta libraries, about 2 micrograms of genomic DNA were obtained from cryopreserved PBMCs. CDR3 length: 13 amino acids. Per germline, CDR1 LNHDA and CDR2 SQIVND (reference sequence). V was clipped by 5 bases and J by 4 bases, with 11 bases between them. As regards this clone: Its antigen remains unknown.

The material sequenced was PBMCs, taken after 24 months of ibrutinib treatment. The source is a human donor with chronic lymphocytic leukemia. The chain has TRBV19 and TRBJ1-2, with D tentatively TRBD1 (6 bases). The CDR3 is CASSHTGTYGYTF. DNA of the CDR3: TGTGCCAGTAGTCATACAGGGACCTATGGCTACACCTTC.